The following is a TCR beta chain sequence with its context. Its antigen is currently unknown. The data were produced by immunoSEQ multiplex PCR, yet TCRdb's version contains in-frame clones alone and is incomplete. The table lists about 66,000 clones, less than 90% of them singletons. The data were taken from a study of OX40 agonist ivuxolimab in advanced cancers. Broader study findings: CD4+ and CD8+ blood T cells expanded clonally by week 6 at 0.1 to 3.0 mg/kg. Low clonal expansion, among the lowest seen, marked partial responders at 0.1-3.0 mg/kg.

V shed 0 bases and J shed 10 bases, with 14 bases lying between them. The V gene's germline CDR1 is SGHRS and CDR2 YFSETQ. The CDR3 consists of 14 residues. The TCR was taken from an adult with an advanced solid tumor such as melanoma, head and neck, liver or kidney cancer. The chain links TRBV5-1 to TRBJ2-1; D remains unclear. The sample in question was CD4+ or CD8+ T cells sorted from blood, obtained in a trial of the OX40 agonist ivuxolimab. In nucleotides, the CDR3 is TGCGCCAGCAGCTTGGTAGTGTCCCTTGGGGAGCAGTTCTTC. Amino acids: CASSLVVSLGEQFF.